These 19 T cell receptor beta chains originate from one sample sequenced in a study of blood T cell repertoires in COVID-19. Generated by immunoSEQ multiplex PCR, the TCRdb table keeps only in-frame clones and is missing some. The repertoire holds 150,000 to 200,000 clones, with 70% to 85% as singletons. The sample comprised PBMCs or T cells enriched from blood (not recorded which). Receptors were obtained from a man between 45 and 60 years old who had recovered from COVID-19.

V usage is TRBV6-5 and J usage is TRBJ1-2; D is possibly TRBD1 (6 bases). V lost 6 bases, J lost 5 bases, and 16 bases lay in between. The CDR3 has 14 amino acids. Germline V gene sequence: CDR1 MNHEY, CDR2 SVGAGI. The CDR3 reads CASRLQRGSYGYTF. The CDR3 DNA follows: TGTGCCAGCAGGCTACAGAGGGGGAGTTATGGCTACACCTTC.

The J gene is TRBJ2-1, the V gene TRBV9; 7 bases are shared with TRBD1. Per the germline V gene, CDR1 is SGDLS and CDR2 is YYNGEE. J lost 5 bases, V lost 3 bases, and 8 bases had no gene match. This CDR3 contains 15 residues. CDR3 sequence: CASSARQGMDNEQFF. DNA of the CDR3: TGTGCCAGCAGCGCCAGACAGGGAATGGACAATGAGCAGTTCTTC.

The chain recombines TRBV5-1 with TRBJ2-7; 7 nucleotides align to TRBD2. The germline V gene encodes CDR1 SGHRS and CDR2 YFSETQ. J gave up 2 bases and V 4 bases, and 9 bases lay outside the gene matches. This CDR3 has 15 amino acids. DNA for the CDR3: TGCGCCAGCAGCAGAATCTCCGGGGGGACCTACGAGCAGTACTTC. It codes for CASSRISGGTYEQYF.

This chain connects TRBV19 to TRBJ2-2; possible D gene TRBD1, 6 bases. The CDR3 spans 14 residues. Germline V gene data show CDR1 as LNHDA and CDR2 as SQIVND (reference sequence). V was clipped by 5 bases and J by 7 bases, with 14 bases between them. The CDR3 is CASSQQGYSGELFF. The CDR3, as DNA: TGTGCCAGTAGTCAGCAGGGGTACAGCGGGGAGCTGTTTTTT.

The sample holds a few counts of this clone. V gene TRBV7-2 combines with J gene TRBJ1-5; D uncertain. This CDR3 comprises 17 residues. The V end lost 1 base, the J end lost 0 bases, and 13 bases lay between the germline ends. CDR1 and CDR2 (germline): SGHTA, FQGNSA. CDR3 DNA: TGTGCCAGCAGCTTAGTTGGGTCAGGTTATAGCAATCAGCCCCAGCATTTT. It is translated as CASSLVGSGYSNQPQHF. The full variable domain, completed using reference TRBV7-2 and TRBJ1-5, is GAGVSQSPSNKVTEKGKDVELRCDPISGHTALYWYRQSLGQGLEFLIYFQGNSAPDKSGLPSDRFSAERTGGSVSTLTIQRTQQEDSAVYLCASSLVGSGYSNQPQHFGDGTRLSIL.

This chain uses TRBV30 with TRBJ2-7; 7 bases are a match to TRBD1. V dropped 2 bases and J dropped 1; count of bases not matched to a gene: 2. The CDR3 runs to 13 residues. Germline lookup yields CDR1 GTSNPN and CDR2 SVGIG (reference sequence). CDR3 in amino acids: CAWSLGQSYEQYF. CDR3 nucleotide sequence: TGTGCCTGGAGTTTGGGACAGTCCTACGAGCAGTACTTC. Variable domain in full (rest from reference TRBV30 and TRBJ2-7): SQTIHQWPATLVQPVGSPLSLECTVEGTSNPNLYWYRQAAGRGLQLLFYSVGIGQISSEVPQNLSASRPQDRQFILSSKKLLLSDSGFYLCAWSLGQSYEQYFGPGTRLTVT.

CDR3 sequence: CSGAEGVNQPQHF. The CDR3 region has the DNA TGCTCCGGGGCGGAGGGAGTCAATCAGCCCCAGCATTTT. The genes are TRBV29-1 and TRBJ1-5, with D perhaps matching TRBD1 (5 bases). Per germline, CDR1 SQVTM and CDR2 ANQGSEA. The CDR3 has 13 residues.

This clone was counted a few times. This chain's CDR3 is CASSQVTENTEAFF. The DNA of the CDR3 is TGTGCCAGCAGCCAAGTAACAGAAAACACTGAAGCTTTCTTT. The chain uses TRBV3-1 (or the pseudogene TRBV3-2) and TRBJ1-1; no clear D gene. The CDR3 loop spans 14 amino acids. The V gene lost 1 base and the J gene lost 2 bases, with 8 bases spanning the gap. From germline, CDR1 is LGHDT and CDR2 YNNKEL (reference sequence).

This chain uses TRBV7-9 with TRBJ2-7; D unclear. V lost 3 bases and J lost 6, with 9 bases in between. The CDR3 extends over 12 amino acids. The V gene's germline CDR1 is SEHNR and CDR2 FQNEAQ (reference sequence). The CDR3 reads CASSLRESEQYF. In DNA form, the CDR3 reads TGTGCCAGCAGCTTGCGAGAAAGCGAGCAGTACTTC.

The chain employs TRBV18 and TRBJ1-4; 9 bases align to TRBD1. J gave up 3 bases and V 6 bases, and 5 bases lay outside the gene matches. The CDR3 is made up of 15 amino acids. The germline V gene has CDR1 KGHSH and CDR2 LQKENI. The CDR3 DNA is TGTGCCAGCTCCCACAGGGGGCAGGCTAATGAAAAACTGTTTTTT. Amino acid sequence: CASSHRGQANEKLFF.

This chain joins TRBV13 and TRBJ2-5; TRBD1 aligns across 9 bases. CDR3 length: 15 residues. Germline assignment: CDR1 PRHDT and CDR2 FYEKMQ (reference sequence). Trimming cost V 5 bases and J 7 bases; bases outside gene matches: 11. CDR3 DNA sequence: TGTGCCAGCAGCCCAGGGACAGGGTTGTGGGGGACCCAGTACTTC. This sequence encodes CASSPGTGLWGTQYF.

The chain links TRBV18 to TRBJ2-2; TRBD1 matches at 11 bases. V shed 1 base and J 7 bases; nucleotides not matched to a gene: 5. CDR1 is KGHSH and CDR2 is LQKENI in the germline V gene. The length of the CDR3 is 16 residues. The CDR3 nucleotides are TGTGCCAGCTCACCACTCCGGACAGGGGGCTTCGGGGAGCTGTTTTTT. Translation: CASSPLRTGGFGELFF.

Only a few counts were recorded for this clone. The chain recombines TRBV21-1 with TRBJ2-3; the D call TRBD2 from the table was never checked on the DNA. TRBV21-1 represents a pseudogene. The CDR3 covers 18 residues. CDR3 nucleotide sequence: TGTGCCAGCGGTCAGTTGACCGGGACTCACCTTAGCACAGATACGCAGTATTTT. This sequence encodes CASGQLTGTHLSTDTQYF.

This chain joins TRBV29-1 and TRBJ2-2; 13 positions match TRBD2. Germline trimming cut 7 bases from V and 8 bases from J; bases unmatched to any gene: 4. From germline, CDR1 is SQVTM and CDR2 ANQGSEA. The CDR3 is 13 amino acids. The CDR3 loop reads CSARGLAGGELFF. The CDR3 bases are TGCAGCGCCAGGGGACTAGCGGGGGGGGAGCTGTTTTTT.

This clone was recorded only once. The chain links TRBV28 to TRBJ1-5; 11 nucleotides align to TRBD1. V dropped 6 bases and J dropped 6; count of bases not matched to a gene: 4. The germline V gene has CDR1 MDHEN and CDR2 SYDVKM. This CDR3 region has 14 residues. The CDR3 region has the DNA TGTGCCAGCAGCCGGGACAGGGGGTTTCAGCCCCAGCATTTT. Translation gives CASSRDRGFQPQHF. The complete variable domain, with remaining parts taken from reference TRBV28 and TRBJ1-5, reads DVKVTQSSRYLVKRTGEKVFLECVQDMDHENMFWYRQDPGLGLRLIYFSYDVKMKEKGDIPEGYSVSREKKERFSLILESASTNQTSMYLCASSRDRGFQPQHFGDGTRLSIL.

This chain joins TRBV5-1 and TRBJ1-5; the D gene is possibly TRBD1 (6 bases). V lost 4 bases and J lost 0, with 11 bases in between. The CDR3 extends over 15 amino acids. Germline CDR1 and CDR2: SGHRS and YFSETQ. The CDR3 sequence: CASSKDSYSNQPQHF. The CDR3 nucleotides are TGCGCCAGCAGCAAGGACAGTTATAGCAATCAGCCCCAGCATTTT.

The CDR3 DNA is TGTGCCAGCAGCAAAAGTGCAGACAACCAATACACCGGGGAGCTGTTTTTT. It translates to CASSKSADNQYTGELFF. The rearrangement uses TRBV21-1 and TRBJ2-2; the table's TRBD1 call for D was not verified on the DNA. TRBV21-1 is listed as a pseudogene. This CDR3 contains 17 residues.

This chain joins TRBV9 and TRBJ2-7; 8 nucleotides agree with TRBD1. CDR1 and CDR2 (germline): SGDLS, YYNGEE. The CDR3 extends over 15 amino acids. The trim removed 0 bases at V and 6 bases at J, leaving 8 bases unmatched. The CDR3 is CASSVDPGRGREQYF. The DNA for the CDR3 is TGTGCCAGCAGCGTAGATCCTGGCAGGGGGCGCGAGCAGTACTTC.

The chain uses TRBV30 and TRBJ1-2; no firm D call. CDR3 length: 13 residues. Trimming took off 4 bases at V and 5 bases at J, with 14 bases between the two ends. Germline assignment: CDR1 GTSNPN and CDR2 SVGIG (reference sequence). The CDR3 nucleotides are TGTGCCTGGAAGGCTGGCGGGGAGTATGGCTACACCTTC. Translation gives CAWKAGGEYGYTF.